What follows are 17 T cell receptor beta chains derived from one specimen sequenced in a study of T cell responses to AZD1222 COVID-19 vaccine. Profiled with immunoSEQ multiplex PCR; TCRdb holds only in-frame clones, not every one. The sample includes 100,000 or so clones, roughly 86% seen only once; the top ten take roughly 6%. This material consisted of peripheral blood, taken 28 days after the second AZD1222 dose. The origin of the receptors is an adult who received the AZD1222 COVID-19 vaccine.

This chain uses TRBV24-1 with TRBJ2-1; D is possibly TRBD2 (6 bases). CDR3 length: 16 residues. V was clipped by 3 bases and J by 4 bases, with 15 bases between them. Germline V gene lookup returns CDR1 KGHDR and CDR2 SFDVKD. The CDR3 DNA follows: TGTGCCACCAGTGATACGACGGGGGTGGGTTACAATGAGCAGTTCTTC. This gives the protein CATSDTTGVGYNEQFF.

The V call is TRBV18, the J call TRBJ2-2; 8 positions agree with TRBD2. The CDR3 spans 17 residues. The V and J ends lost 3 bases and 4 bases, in that order; junction bases with no gene match: 10. Germline CDR1 KGHSH, CDR2 LQKENI. CDR3 sequence (DNA): TGTGCCAGCTCACCCCAGAGGCGGGAGGTCGGCACCGGGGAGCTGTTTTTT. It codes for CASSPQRREVGTGELFF.

The sample holds a few counts of this clone. V is TRBV2 and J is TRBJ2-5; no clear D gene. The CDR3 spans 13 residues. With 7 bases removed from V and 5 bases from J, the gap between germline ends came to 14 bases. The V gene's germline CDR1 is SNHLY and CDR2 FYNNEI. The chain's CDR3 is CASTTIGRETQYF. Written as DNA, the CDR3 is TGTGCCAGCACCACAATTGGTCGGGAGACCCAGTACTTC.

This chain uses TRBV29-1 with TRBJ2-7; D unclear. V lost 6 bases and J 1 base, leaving 13 bases between the germline ends. Germline values: CDR1 SQVTM, CDR2 ANQGSEA. The CDR3 length is 13 residues. In DNA form, the CDR3 reads TGCAGCGTGCTATACGTGGGGTCCTACGAGCAGTACTTC. Its translation is CSVLYVGSYEQYF.

The chain links TRBV3-1 (or the pseudogene TRBV3-2) to TRBJ2-3; 10 nucleotides align to TRBD2. The CDR3 has 16 amino acids. J gave up 3 bases and V 3 bases, and 6 bases lay outside the gene matches. Germline V gives CDR1 LGHDT, CDR2 YNNKEL (reference sequence). CDR3: CASSQGAGGRTDTQYF. CDR3 DNA: TGTGCCAGCAGCCAGGGAGCGGGGGGGCGTACAGATACGCAGTATTTT.

The chain employs TRBV28 and TRBJ2-3, with 8 bases aligning to TRBD2. The CDR3 is 13 amino acids. Per the germline V gene, CDR1 is MDHEN and CDR2 is SYDVKM. V was pared by 11 bases and J by 2 bases, with 6 bases of the junction left unmatched. The CDR3 here is CACDGRVTDTQYF. In DNA form, the CDR3 reads TGTGCCTGCGACGGGAGGGTCACAGATACGCAGTATTTT. Looking up the rest from reference TRBV28 and TRBJ2-3 gives the full variable domain: DVKVTQSSRYLVKRTGEKVFLECVQDMDHENMFWYRQDPGLGLRLIYFSYDVKMKEKGDIPEGYSVSREKKERFSLILESASTNQTSMYLCACDGRVTDTQYFGPGTRLTVL.

The CDR3 spells CASRRQGASETQYF. In DNA form, the CDR3 reads TGTGCCAGCAGGAGACAGGGGGCGTCGGAGACCCAGTACTTC. The chain carries TRBV27 and TRBJ2-5; TRBD1 agrees at 10 bases. Unmatched junction bases numbered 6, after V lost 6 bases and J lost 5 bases. The germline CDR1 and CDR2 sequences are MNHEY and SMNVEV (reference sequence). The CDR3 has 14 residues.

CDR3: CASSPTGPNYGYTF. The CDR3 nucleotides read TGTGCCAGCAGCCCGACAGGACCTAACTATGGCTACACCTTC. The chain is built from TRBV7-3 and TRBJ1-2, with D possibly being TRBD1 (6 bases). The CDR3 totals 14 residues. Trimming left V 5 bases short and J 0 bases short, with 10 bases between. CDR1 is SGHTA, CDR2 FQGTGA, per germline.

The V and J genes are TRBV19 and TRBJ2-7, with 7 bases that match TRBD1. From germline, CDR1 is LNHDA and CDR2 SQIVND (reference sequence). The CDR3 has 14 residues. The V gene end was trimmed by 3 bases and the J gene end by 7 bases; junction bases not matched to a gene: 9. The CDR3 DNA reads TGTGCCAGTAGTATTACAGGGGCCCCTTGGGAGCAGTACTTC. Its protein is CASSITGAPWEQYF.

The chain has TRBV6-2 or TRBV6-3 and TRBJ2-2; D is perhaps TRBD1 (6 bases). This CDR3 is 14 amino acids long. Germline loops: CDR1 MNHEY, CDR2 SVGEGT. The V end was cut by 5 bases, the J end by 5 bases, with 12 bases between. CDR3 sequence: CASSTYRVTGELFF. In DNA, the CDR3 is TGTGCCAGCAGTACCTACAGGGTAACCGGGGAGCTGTTTTTT.

The rearrangement uses TRBV5-5 and TRBJ1-5; no reliable D call. V was cut by 0 bases and J by 8 bases, with 15 bases left in between. The CDR3 covers 15 residues. Germline CDR1 SGHKS, CDR2 YYEKEE (reference sequence). CDR3 sequence: CASSLGSVRAEPQHF. In DNA form, the CDR3 reads TGTGCCAGCAGCTTGGGAAGTGTTCGGGCGGAGCCCCAGCATTTT.

This CDR3 reads CASSPRGVNQPQHF. The CDR3 DNA reads as TGTGCCAGCTCACCAAGGGGGGTCAATCAGCCCCAGCATTTT. V is TRBV18 and J is TRBJ1-5; a possible D gene is TRBD1 (6 bases). Germline CDR1 and CDR2: KGHSH and LQKENI. The CDR3 totals 14 residues. Trimming removed 2 bases from V and 3 bases from J, with 8 bases in between.

The chain recombines TRBV3-1 (or the pseudogene TRBV3-2) with TRBJ2-1, with TRBD2 identical over 8 bases. The V gene's germline CDR1 is LGHDT and CDR2 YNNKEL (reference sequence). V lost 4 bases to trimming and J lost 0 bases; unmatched junction nucleotides: 11. The CDR3 has 18 amino acids. The CDR3 nucleotides read TGTGCCAGCAGCCCGCTTGGCGGGAGGACAAGCTCCTACAATGAGCAGTTCTTC. It is translated as CASSPLGGRTSSYNEQFF.

This CDR3 is CASSHQGAGQGKNEQFF. CDR3 DNA sequence: TGTGCCAGCAGCCACCAAGGGGCGGGACAGGGTAAAAATGAGCAGTTCTTC. This chain joins TRBV4-2 and TRBJ2-1, with TRBD1 matching over 9 bases. The CDR3 has 17 amino acids. Unmatched junction bases numbered 13, after V lost 3 bases and J lost 7 bases. Germline CDR1 is LGHNA and CDR2 is YNFKEQ.

The genes are TRBV5-5 and TRBJ2-2, with D hard to call. Looked up from germline, CDR1 is SGHKS and CDR2 is YYEKEE (reference sequence). V was trimmed by 2 bases and J by 3 bases, leaving 5 bases between them. The CDR3 is made up of 13 amino acids. The CDR3 sequence is CASSFTYTGELFF. The CDR3 coding sequence is TGTGCCAGCAGCTTCACCTACACCGGGGAGCTGTTTTTT. The full variable domain, completed using reference TRBV5-5 and TRBJ2-2, is DAGVTQSPTHLIKTRGQQVTLRCSPISGHKSVSWYQQVLGQGPQFIFQYYEKEERGRGNFPDRFSARQFPNYSSELNVNALLLGDSALYLCASSFTYTGELFFGEGSRLTVL.

The chain has TRBV19 and TRBJ2-7, with D possibly called TRBD1 or TRBD2 (5 bases each). The V gene's germline CDR1 is LNHDA and CDR2 SQIVND (reference sequence). This CDR3 spans 14 amino acids. V was shortened by 5 bases and J by 7 bases, with 18 bases between the two germline ends. The CDR3 spells CASSPGRDWREQYF. In DNA form, the CDR3 reads TGTGCCAGTAGTCCGGGACGCGATTGGCGGGAGCAGTACTTC.

The count of this clone is one. The chain is built from TRBV7-6 and TRBJ2-1; 8 bases align to TRBD1. Germline loops: CDR1 SGHVS, CDR2 FNYEAQ. CDR3 size: 15 residues. Losses at the gene ends were 1 base for V and 4 bases for J; bases not matched to a gene: 3. In nucleotides, the CDR3 is TGTGCCAGCAGCTTAGGGGGACAGGAATACAATGAGCAGTTCTTC. Protein: CASSLGGQEYNEQFF.